This TCR beta chain was sequenced for a study of blood T cell repertoires in COVID-19. Study summary: The United States, Italy and Spain were the sources of the acute and convalescent COVID-19 samples. T cells, B-cell-depleted T cells, or PBMCs provided the cDNA or gDNA that served as material.

Authors' analysis steps: Quantification of nucleated cells was approximated via reference gene primer amplification. Produced via immunoSEQ multiplex PCR; TCRdb's table is partial and in-frame only. That table supplies the V and J calls and clone size; D and trimming were determined from the DNA. The table has around 89,000 clones, about 78% seen once. Germline V gene lookup returns CDR1 MNHEY and CDR2 SVGAGI. The CDR3 consists of 12 residues. Trimming cost V 11 bases and J 6 bases, with 16 bases left between them. The sample holds a few counts of this clone. The origin of this receptor is a woman older than 75 with acute or convalescent COVID-19. Sequenced: peripheral blood. V gene TRBV6-5 combines with J gene TRBJ1-2, with a possible D match to TRBD1 (6 bases). CDR3 nucleotide sequence: TGTGCCTCGCAGGGGTTTCGGGATGGCTACACCTTC. This gives the protein CASQGFRDGYTF.